A single sample is the source of the 3 T cell receptor beta chains below, sequenced in a study of T cells after yellow fever vaccination. TCRdb redid the calling of the 5' RACE reads with MiXCR, one entry per CDR3 protein. Here the sample spans some 160,000 distinct CDR3 sequences, about 7% being singletons. Sample: CD4+ T cells sorted from PBMCs, taken around 5 days after the first yellow fever vaccination. The receptors shown here come from a man younger than 35 who received the YFV17D yellow fever vaccine.

V and J are TRBV25-1 and TRBJ2-2, with 10 nucleotides matching TRBD2. Germline assignment: CDR1 MGHDK and CDR2 SYGVNS. The CDR3 runs to 16 residues. Unmatched junction bases numbered 8, after V lost 8 bases and J lost 2 bases. CDR3 nucleotide sequence: TGTGCCAGCTCCCATAGCGGGGGGTCAAACACCGGGGAGCTGTTTTTT. Encoded protein: CASSHSGGSNTGELFF.

The rearrangement links TRBV11-3 to TRBJ2-7, with D possibly TRBD1 on 6 matching bases. Germline values: CDR1 SGHNT, CDR2 YENEEA. V gave up 6 bases and J gave up 2 bases, with 17 bases separating them. The CDR3 totals 15 residues. CDR3 DNA: TGTGCCAGCAGAACCCCGGACAGTCCGACCTACGAGCAGTACGTC. It specifies CASRTPDSPTYEQYV.

The V call is TRBV18, the J call TRBJ2-1, with TRBD1 matching over 7 bases. CDR3 length: 17 amino acids. The ends lost 8 bases at V and 7 bases at J; junction bases unmatched: 20. Germline assignment: CDR1 KGHSH and CDR2 LQKENI. CDR3 DNA sequence: TGTGCCAGCAGACAGGGTTTAGGTTCATTGGATTTTAATGAGCAGTTCTTC. Amino acid sequence: CASRQGLGSLDFNEQFF.